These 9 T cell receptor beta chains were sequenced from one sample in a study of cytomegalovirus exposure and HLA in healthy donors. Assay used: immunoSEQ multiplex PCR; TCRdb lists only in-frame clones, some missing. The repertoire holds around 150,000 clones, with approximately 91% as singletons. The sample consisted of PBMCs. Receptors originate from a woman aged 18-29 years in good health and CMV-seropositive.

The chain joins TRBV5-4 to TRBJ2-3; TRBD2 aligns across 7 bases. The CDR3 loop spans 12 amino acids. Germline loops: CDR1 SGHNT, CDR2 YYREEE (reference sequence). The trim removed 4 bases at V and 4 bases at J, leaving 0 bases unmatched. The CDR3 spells CASSGGADTQYF. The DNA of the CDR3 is TGTGCCAGCAGCGGGGGGGCAGATACGCAGTATTTT.

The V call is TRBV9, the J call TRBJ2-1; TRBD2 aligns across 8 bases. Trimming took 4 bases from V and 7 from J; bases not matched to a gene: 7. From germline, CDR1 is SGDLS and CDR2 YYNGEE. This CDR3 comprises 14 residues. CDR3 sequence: CASSPRGGLNEQFF. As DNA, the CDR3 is TGTGCCAGCAGCCCACGGGGGGGTCTGAATGAGCAGTTCTTC.

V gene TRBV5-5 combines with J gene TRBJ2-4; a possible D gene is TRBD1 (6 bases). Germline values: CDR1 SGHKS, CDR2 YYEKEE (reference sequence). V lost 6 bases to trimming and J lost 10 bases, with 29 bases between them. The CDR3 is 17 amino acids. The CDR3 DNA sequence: TGTGCCAGCACCAACCTGGTCGAGGGGCGTTGGGACAAAATTCAGTACTTC. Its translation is CASTNLVEGRWDKIQYF.

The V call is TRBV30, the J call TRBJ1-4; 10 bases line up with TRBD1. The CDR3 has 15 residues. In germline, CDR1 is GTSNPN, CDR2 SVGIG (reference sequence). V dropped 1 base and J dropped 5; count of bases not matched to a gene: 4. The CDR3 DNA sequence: TGTGCCTGGAGTGCCAGACAGGGGGCGAATGAAAAACTGTTTTTT. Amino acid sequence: CAWSARQGANEKLFF.

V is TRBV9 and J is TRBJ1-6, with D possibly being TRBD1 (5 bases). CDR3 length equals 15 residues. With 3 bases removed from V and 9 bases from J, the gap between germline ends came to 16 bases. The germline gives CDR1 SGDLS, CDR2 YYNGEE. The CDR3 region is CASSAEDNFRSPLHF. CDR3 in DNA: TGTGCCAGCAGCGCAGAGGACAATTTCCGTTCACCCCTCCACTTT.

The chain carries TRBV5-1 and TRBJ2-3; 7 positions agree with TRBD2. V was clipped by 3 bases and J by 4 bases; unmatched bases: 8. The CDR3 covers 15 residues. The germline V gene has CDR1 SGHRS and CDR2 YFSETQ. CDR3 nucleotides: TGCGCCAGCAGCTCCGTGGGGGGGAGCCCAGATACGCAGTATTTT. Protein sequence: CASSSVGGSPDTQYF. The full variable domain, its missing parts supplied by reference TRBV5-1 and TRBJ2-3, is KAGVTQTPRYLIKTRGQQVTLSCSPISGHRSVSWYQQTPGQGLQFLFEYFSETQRNKGNFPGRFSGRQFSNSRSEMNVSTLELGDSALYLCASSSVGGSPDTQYFGPGTRLTVL.

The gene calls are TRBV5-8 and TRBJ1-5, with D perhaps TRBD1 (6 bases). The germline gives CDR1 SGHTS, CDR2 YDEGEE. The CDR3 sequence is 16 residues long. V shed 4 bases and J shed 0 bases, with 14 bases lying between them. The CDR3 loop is CASSGRTVYSNQPQHF. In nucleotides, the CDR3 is TGTGCCAGCAGCGGCCGGACAGTATATAGCAATCAGCCCCAGCATTTT.

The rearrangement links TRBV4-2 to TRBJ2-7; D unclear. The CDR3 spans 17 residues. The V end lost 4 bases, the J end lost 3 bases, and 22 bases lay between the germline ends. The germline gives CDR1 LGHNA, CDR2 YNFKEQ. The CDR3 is CASSRYGLQVSDYEQYF. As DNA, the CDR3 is TGTGCCAGCAGCCGATATGGGCTGCAAGTGTCTGACTACGAGCAGTACTTC.

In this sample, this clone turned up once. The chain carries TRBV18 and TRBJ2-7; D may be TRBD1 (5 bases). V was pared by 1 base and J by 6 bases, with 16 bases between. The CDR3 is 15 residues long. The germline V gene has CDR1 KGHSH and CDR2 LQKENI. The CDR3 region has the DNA TGTGCCAGCTCACCACACCCTGTTCAGGGTTCCGAGCAGTACTTC. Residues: CASSPHPVQGSEQYF.